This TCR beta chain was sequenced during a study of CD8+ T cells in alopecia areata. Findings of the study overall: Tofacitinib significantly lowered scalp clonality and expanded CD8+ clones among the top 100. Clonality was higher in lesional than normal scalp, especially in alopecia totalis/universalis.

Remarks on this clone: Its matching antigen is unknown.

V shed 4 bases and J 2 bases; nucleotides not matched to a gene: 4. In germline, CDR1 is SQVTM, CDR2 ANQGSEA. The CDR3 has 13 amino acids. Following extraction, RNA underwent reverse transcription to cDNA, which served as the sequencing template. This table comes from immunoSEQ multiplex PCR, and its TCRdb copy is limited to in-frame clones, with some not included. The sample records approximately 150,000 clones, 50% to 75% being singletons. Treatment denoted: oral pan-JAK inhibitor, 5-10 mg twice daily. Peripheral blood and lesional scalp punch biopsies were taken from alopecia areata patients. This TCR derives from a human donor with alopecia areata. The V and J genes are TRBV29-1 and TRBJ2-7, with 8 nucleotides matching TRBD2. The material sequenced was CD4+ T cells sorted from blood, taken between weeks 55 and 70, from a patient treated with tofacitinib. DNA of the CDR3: TGCAGCGTTGGCGGGGGGAGTACCTACGAGCAGTACTTC. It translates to CSVGGGSTYEQYF.